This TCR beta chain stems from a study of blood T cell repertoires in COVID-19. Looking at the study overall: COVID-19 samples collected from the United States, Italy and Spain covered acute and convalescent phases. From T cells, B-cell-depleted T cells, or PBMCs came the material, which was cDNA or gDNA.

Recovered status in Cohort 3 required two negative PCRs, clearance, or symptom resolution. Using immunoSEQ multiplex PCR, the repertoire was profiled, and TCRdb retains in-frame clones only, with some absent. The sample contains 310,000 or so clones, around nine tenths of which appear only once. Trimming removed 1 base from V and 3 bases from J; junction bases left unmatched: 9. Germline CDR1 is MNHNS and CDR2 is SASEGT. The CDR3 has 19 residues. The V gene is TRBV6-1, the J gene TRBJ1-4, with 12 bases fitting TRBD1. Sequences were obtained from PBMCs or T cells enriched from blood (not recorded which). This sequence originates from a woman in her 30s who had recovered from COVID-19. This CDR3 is CASSEGWSGQGAANEKLFF. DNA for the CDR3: TGTGCCAGCAGTGAAGGATGGTCGGGACAGGGGGCGGCTAATGAAAAACTGTTTTTT.